This T cell receptor (beta chain) emerged from a study of CD8+ T cells in alopecia areata. The wider study: Tofacitinib administration to treated patients was oral, at 5 to 10 mg twice daily. Percent of scalp involved defined treated patients' severity scores.

Extraction of RNA preceded its reverse transcription into cDNA, which served as the sequencing template. Sequencing used immunoSEQ multiplex PCR; TCRdb keeps in-frame clones, though not all of them. The table lists some 170,000 clones, about 61% of them singletons. This clone was seen a handful of times. No antigen is known for it. Treatment given: oral pan-JAK inhibitor, 5-10 mg twice daily. Findings and limits, study-wide: In scalp and blood, many expanded lesional clones persisted during tofacitinib. Scalp samples also yield sequences of resident alphabeta T cells from normal skin.

The sequences come from CD4+ T cells sorted from blood, collected between weeks 55 and 70, from a patient treated with tofacitinib. This clonotype was sampled from a human donor with alopecia areata.

CDR3 bases: TGTGCCAGTGGGGAACCTAACAGGGAGGGGGAGCTGTTTTTT. The encoded protein is CASGEPNREGELFF. The gene calls are TRBV7-2 and TRBJ2-2; D perhaps matches TRBD1 (6 bases). V lost 9 bases and J 8 bases, leaving 19 bases between the germline ends. Germline loops: CDR1 SGHTA, CDR2 FQGNSA. The CDR3 runs to 14 residues. Full variable domain (remainder filled in from reference TRBV7-2 and TRBJ2-2): GAGVSQSPSNKVTEKGKDVELRCDPISGHTALYWYRQSLGQGLEFLIYFQGNSAPDKSGLPSDRFSAERTGGSVSTLTIQRTQQEDSAVYLCASGEPNREGELFFGEGSRLTVL.